A single T cell receptor (beta chain) is shown here with its context. The record originates from a study of OX40 agonist ivuxolimab in advanced cancers. Some clones are missing from TCRdb's copy, which holds only in-frame ones; the method was immunoSEQ multiplex PCR. Altogether tens of thousands of clones are present, 75% to 90% being singletons, with the ten largest covering approximately 1.8%. This CDR3 region has 14 residues. V lost 6 bases to trimming and J lost 4 bases, with 12 bases between them. The germline gives CDR1 MNHEY, CDR2 SVGAGI. The chain joins TRBV6-5 to TRBJ2-2, with no clear D. The TCR originated in an adult with an advanced solid tumor such as melanoma, head and neck, liver or kidney cancer. The material was CD4+ or CD8+ T cells sorted from blood, obtained in a trial of the OX40 agonist ivuxolimab. CDR3 region: CASRFSPLTGELFF. The CDR3 region has the DNA TGTGCCAGCAGGTTCAGTCCGCTCACCGGGGAGCTGTTTTTT.